The clone carrying this TCR beta chain has only one observation. These data originate in a study of cytomegalovirus exposure and HLA in healthy donors. Study overall: In a later analysis, it was reported that the 90 to 150 validation repertoires had been produced on the same platform as the 700 or so repertoires belonging to the first cohort.

The repertoire was sequenced with immunoSEQ multiplex PCR; TCRdb's copy has only in-frame clones and lacks some. The sample gives about 180,000 clones, approximately 90% of which show up once; approximately 1.4% is in the top ten. The receptor's source is a woman aged 25 to 39 in good health and CMV-seronegative. The specimen was PBMCs.

The CDR3 sequence is CASSGWIRGSTDTQYF. The CDR3 coding sequence is TGTGCCAGCAGTGGATGGATCCGGGGATCCACAGATACGCAGTATTTT. The V gene is TRBV27, the J gene TRBJ2-3; possibly TRBD2 for D (5 bases). Germline V gene sequence: CDR1 MNHEY, CDR2 SMNVEV (reference sequence). There are 16 residues in the CDR3. Trimming stripped 5 bases from V and 2 bases from J, with 17 bases between.